This T cell receptor (beta chain) came from a study of shared clonotypes between healthy human individuals. Trimming removed 5 bases from V and 5 bases from J, with 10 bases in between. The CDR3 runs 14 residues. The germline CDR1 and CDR2 sequences are LNHDA and SQIVND (reference sequence). A CD45RA-negative memory subset and a CD45RA+ naive subset were separated from the CD4+ cells. Regarding the study as a whole: Some naive CD4 clonotypes, roughly 5%, turned up in common across several donors.

About this clone itself: No antigen is known for it.

Each replicate PCR on the sorted subsets used about 220 ng DNA (around 30,000 T cell genomes). Original methodology: Filtering differed for immunoSEQ, which gave only junction sequences without quality scores. Some clones are missing from TCRdb's copy, which holds only in-frame ones; the method was immunoSEQ multiplex PCR. D and trimming come from the DNA, and the V and J calls and clone size come from that table. The table includes some 2,000,000 clones, more than 90% detected once. Sequencing was done on a sample of naive CD4+ T cells sorted from blood. Subset given: CD45RA+ positively selected. The rearrangement uses TRBV19 and TRBJ1-6; a weak D match, TRBD1 (5 bases). The sequence derives from a young man in good health. The CDR3 spells CASSEGSDNSPLHF. DNA for the CDR3: TGTGCCAGTAGTGAGGGGTCGGATAATTCACCCCTCCACTTT.